The T cell receptor beta chain under discussion was sequenced for a study of regulatory T cells in long-lasting Graves disease. The germline gives CDR1 SGHTA, CDR2 FQGNSA. This CDR3 region has 12 residues. Trimming stripped 5 bases from V and 6 bases from J, with 10 bases between. This clonotype came up many times. Relying on iRepertoire HTBI primers and Arm-PCR of CDR3 regions, the team built TCR beta libraries. One entry per CDR3 protein, called by TCRdb with MiXCR from the multiplex PCR reads. The table includes approximately 540,000 distinct CDR3 sequences, approximately 12% detected once. Time point indicated: newly diagnosed GD, antithyroid drugs for less than 3 months. After RNA was extracted from PBMCs, the TCR library was made from it. This sample was shared with a second study, whose subject was T cells in Graves' hyperthyroidism and ophthalmopathy. This second study notes: Every diagnosis used clinical symptoms, serum thyroxine and TRAb, thyroid ultrasound and orbital computed tomography.

Sequences were derived from peripheral blood mononuclear cells (PBMCs), sampled at new diagnosis, from a patient treated with antithyroid drugs. The clonotype comes from a woman between 25 and 40 years old with Graves disease. The chain links TRBV7-2 to TRBJ1-1; D may be TRBD1 (5 bases). The CDR3 protein is CASSHGGPEAFF. The CDR3 bases are TGTGCCAGCAGCCACGGGGGACCTGAAGCTTTCTTT.